These 27 T cell receptor beta chains were all obtained from the same sample, sequenced in a study of blood T cell repertoires in COVID-19 (dated by TCRdb to the early 2020s). Library generation was performed with the immunoSEQ multiplex PCR assay. TCRdb holds this immuneACCESS table with in-frame rearrangements only. Some clones are missing; in checked studies, unresolved V genes explain under half, and the rest has no known cause. The sample table records 150,000 to 200,000 clones; roughly 90% of these occur just once. Of the sample, roughly 1.5% is held by the ten largest clones. Sequenced material: peripheral blood. These receptors were obtained from a woman in her 50s with acute or convalescent COVID-19.

The chain is built from TRBV5-4 and TRBJ2-1; 9 bases agree with TRBD1. This CDR3 contains 18 residues. The V segment lost 4 bases and the J segment 5 bases; nucleotides outside the gene matches: 16. CDR1 is SGHNT and CDR2 is YYREEE in the germline V gene (reference sequence). CDR3 bases: TGTGCCAGCAGCCCCTCCCGGGACAGGGCAGCGGCAAACAATGAGCAGTTCTTC. As protein: CASSPSRDRAAANNEQFF.

This clone showed up just a few times. J is TRBJ1-2 and V is TRBV27; 7 nucleotides line up with TRBD1. This CDR3 contains 14 residues. Per germline, CDR1 MNHEY and CDR2 SMNVEV (reference sequence). After removal of 5 bases from V and 7 bases from J, the junction contained 10 bases not matched to a gene. The DNA for the CDR3 is TGTGCCAGCAGTCCCTCAAGGGGGCTAGTTGGCTACACCTTC. Protein: CASSPSRGLVGYTF.

The chain links TRBV5-1 to TRBJ1-4, with D perhaps TRBD1 (5 bases). V gave up 1 base and J gave up 2 bases, with 9 bases separating them. The CDR3 spans 15 residues. Germline V gene sequence: CDR1 SGHRS, CDR2 YFSETQ. As DNA, the CDR3 is TGCGCCAGCAGCTTGAGCGGGGGGACTAATGAAAAACTGTTTTTT. Amino acid sequence: CASSLSGGTNEKLFF. Combining the CDR3 with reference TRBV5-1 and TRBJ1-4 gives the whole variable domain KAGVTQTPRYLIKTRGQQVTLSCSPISGHRSVSWYQQTPGQGLQFLFEYFSETQRNKGNFPGRFSGRQFSNSRSEMNVSTLELGDSALYLCASSLSGGTNEKLFFGSGTQLSVL.

Only a few counts were recorded for this clone. The V gene is TRBV5-5, the J gene TRBJ1-1; TRBD1 might be the D (5 bases). Trimming pared 1 base from V and 0 bases from J, leaving 16 bases between. Germline CDR1 SGHKS, CDR2 YYEKEE (reference sequence). The CDR3 loop spans 17 amino acids. The DNA of the CDR3 is TGTGCCAGCAGCTTGCGGGTAGGGGCGGGGATGAACACTGAAGCTTTCTTT. Its translation: CASSLRVGAGMNTEAFF.

This rearrangement joins TRBV5-1 to TRBJ2-7, with 9 positions matching TRBD1. There are 15 residues in the CDR3. J lost 7 bases, V lost 2 bases, and 10 bases had no gene match. The germline V gene has CDR1 SGHRS and CDR2 YFSETQ. The CDR3 DNA sequence: TGCGCCAGCAGCTTAGGACAGGGGACTTTAGGGGAGCAGTACTTC. Its protein is CASSLGQGTLGEQYF.

The genes are TRBV6-5 and TRBJ2-5, with 8 bases matching TRBD2. The CDR3 is 13 residues long. The V gene's germline CDR1 is MNHEY and CDR2 SVGAGI. Germline trimming cut 7 bases from V and 9 bases from J; bases unmatched to any gene: 10. The CDR3 DNA follows: TGTGCCAGCACCTCCCGTGGAGCGGGGGCCCAGTACTTC. It yields the protein CASTSRGAGAQYF.

The rearrangement joins TRBV4-3 to TRBJ2-7; D perhaps matches TRBD2 (6 bases). The V gene lost 0 bases and the J gene lost 4 bases, with 13 bases spanning the gap. Germline CDR1 is LGHNA and CDR2 is YSLEER. The CDR3 consists of 15 residues. CDR3 nucleotides: TGCGCCAGCAGCCAAGATCCCTCTGGGGGGTACGAGCAGTACTTC. Its protein is CASSQDPSGGYEQYF.

The chain links TRBV5-6 to TRBJ1-4; D might be TRBD1 (6 bases). CDR3 size: 17 residues. The germline CDR1 and CDR2 sequences are SGHDT and YYEEEE. V was shortened by 3 bases and J by 2 bases, with 17 bases between the two germline ends. The CDR3, as DNA: TGTGCCAGCAGCTCGCTCCAAGCGGGGGGCACTAATGAAAAACTGTTTTTT. It specifies CASSSLQAGGTNEKLFF.

The rearrangement links TRBV5-6 to TRBJ1-5; no firm D call. This CDR3 has 13 amino acids. Germline CDR1 and CDR2: SGHDT and YYEEEE. Trimming pared 4 bases from V and 5 bases from J, leaving 10 bases between. In nucleotides, the CDR3 is TGTGCCAGCAGCCGCGAGCCGGATCAGCCCCAGCATTTT. Translated, it gives CASSREPDQPQHF.

The sample holds a few counts of this clone. The gene calls are TRBV11-2 and TRBJ2-5, with 8 bases identical to TRBD1. J was trimmed by 2 bases and V by 3 bases; bases with no gene match: 8. The CDR3 is 16 amino acids. Germline V gene data show CDR1 as SGHAT and CDR2 as FQNNGV. The CDR3 DNA follows: TGTGCCAGCAGCTTGGGTCCCGGGACAGGACAAGAGACCCAGTACTTC. Translation: CASSLGPGTGQETQYF.

The V call is TRBV7-2, the J call TRBJ2-5, with 11 nucleotides matching TRBD2. The CDR3 runs to 16 residues. Germline-derived CDR1 and CDR2 are SGHTA and FQGNSA. V lost 5 bases, J lost 4 bases, and 9 bases stayed unmatched. The CDR3 protein is CASSQSLAGGTETQYF. The CDR3 DNA sequence: TGTGCCAGCAGCCAAAGTTTAGCGGGGGGGACAGAGACCCAGTACTTC. Together with reference TRBV7-2 and TRBJ2-5, the CDR3 gives the full variable domain: GAGVSQSPSNKVTEKGKDVELRCDPISGHTALYWYRQSLGQGLEFLIYFQGNSAPDKSGLPSDRFSAERTGGSVSTLTIQRTQQEDSAVYLCASSQSLAGGTETQYFGPGTRLLVL.

The chain joins TRBV29-1 to TRBJ2-5; 9 positions match TRBD1. From germline, CDR1 is SQVTM and CDR2 ANQGSEA. The CDR3 consists of 13 residues. The junction had 5 bases not matched to a gene; V was cut back by 7 bases and J by 2 bases. CDR3 sequence: CSAVTGGQETQYF. In DNA form, the CDR3 reads TGCAGCGCGGTGACAGGGGGGCAAGAGACCCAGTACTTC.

J is TRBJ2-1 and V is TRBV6-5; weak D call: TRBD1 (6 bases). CDR3 length equals 16 residues. V dropped 0 bases and J dropped 9 bases, with 18 bases sitting between them. Germline assignment: CDR1 MNHEY and CDR2 SVGAGI. In DNA, the CDR3 is TGTGCCAGCAGTTACTCACAGGGTAACCACGGAGGTGAGCAGTTCTTC. It yields the protein CASSYSQGNHGGEQFF.

This chain uses TRBV5-1 with TRBJ1-1; 10 positions agree with TRBD1. J gave up 4 bases and V 0 bases, and 3 bases lay outside the gene matches. Germline-derived CDR1 and CDR2 are SGHRS and YFSETQ. The length of the CDR3 is 15 residues. CDR3 nucleotide sequence: TGCGCCAGCAGCTTGGTAAGGACAGGGGGCACTGAAGCTTTCTTT. It translates to CASSLVRTGGTEAFF.

This clone was recorded only once. V usage is TRBV6-5 and J usage is TRBJ1-2; 7 bases fit TRBD1. V was pared by 6 bases and J by 2 bases, with 9 bases of the junction left unmatched. CDR3 length equals 15 residues. CDR1 and CDR2 (germline): MNHEY, SVGAGI. CDR3 nucleotides: TGTGCCAGCAGAACAAGGGGGCGTGGGAACTATGGCTACACCTTC. Its protein is CASRTRGRGNYGYTF.

This clone was counted a single time. The chain is built from TRBV6-2 or TRBV6-3 and TRBJ1-1; D ambiguous. Trimming pared 0 bases from V and 0 bases from J, leaving 5 bases between. The CDR3 runs to 14 residues. Germline assignment: CDR1 MNHEY and CDR2 SVGEGT. CDR3 loop: CASSYSELNTEAFF. CDR3 nucleotides: TGTGCCAGCAGTTACTCCGAGCTGAACACTGAAGCTTTCTTT.

The V call is TRBV24-1, the J call TRBJ2-5; 8 bases match TRBD1. The CDR3 has 17 amino acids. With V trimmed by 5 bases and J by 5 bases, 15 bases remained unmatched. Germline values: CDR1 KGHDR, CDR2 SFDVKD. CDR3 amino acids: CATSGGRGRDGRETQYF. The CDR3 nucleotides are TGTGCCACCAGTGGGGGCAGGGGGCGCGATGGTCGGGAGACCCAGTACTTC.

The chain joins TRBV19 to TRBJ2-1, with D tentatively TRBD1 (5 bases). There are 13 residues in the CDR3. CDR1 and CDR2 from the germline V gene are LNHDA and SQIVND (reference sequence). Deletions cut 3 bases from V and 10 bases from J, with 13 bases between. The CDR3, as DNA: TGTGCCAGTAGTATCCCTAACGGACAAGAGCAGTTCTTC. Protein: CASSIPNGQEQFF. The full variable domain, rest sourced from reference TRBV19 and TRBJ2-1, is DGGITQSPKYLFRKEGQNVTLSCEQNLNHDAMYWYRQDPGQGLRLIYYSQIVNDFQKGDIAEGYSVSREKKESFPLTVTSAQKNPTAFYLCASSIPNGQEQFFGPGTRLTVL.

V usage is TRBV7-9 and J usage is TRBJ2-7; TRBD2 matches 10 bases. This CDR3 is 17 amino acids long. After removal of 6 bases from V and 1 base from J, the junction contained 12 bases not matched to a gene. Per the germline V gene, CDR1 is SEHNR and CDR2 is FQNEAQ (reference sequence). The CDR3 reads CASSPSQKRGGSYEQYF. CDR3 DNA sequence: TGTGCCAGCAGTCCCTCCCAAAAGCGGGGGGGATCCTACGAGCAGTACTTC.

V is TRBV5-5 and J is TRBJ1-5; D gene unclear. The V end lost 0 bases, the J end lost 4 bases, and 8 bases lay between the germline ends. The CDR3 has 14 amino acids. In germline, CDR1 is SGHKS, CDR2 YYEKEE (reference sequence). CDR3: CASSLALYNQPQHF. The CDR3 nucleotides are TGTGCCAGCAGCTTGGCCCTCTATAATCAGCCCCAGCATTTT.

This clone was observed once. The CDR3 spells CASSYSNPGYGYTF. In DNA form, the CDR3 reads TGTGCCAGCAGTTACTCCAACCCGGGGTATGGCTACACCTTC. This chain connects TRBV6-5 to TRBJ1-2; no firm D call. The V gene lost 0 bases and the J gene lost 5 bases, with 10 bases spanning the gap. Germline V CDR1 and CDR2: MNHEY, SVGAGI. The CDR3 loop spans 14 amino acids.

This chain connects TRBV6-6 to TRBJ1-4, with D unresolved. The CDR3 is 12 amino acids. Germline lookup yields CDR1 MNHNY and CDR2 SVGAGI (reference sequence). Trimming took 6 bases from V and 7 from J, leaving 9 bases between them. The CDR3 coding sequence is TGTGCCAGCAGGCGCCGCGCTGAAAAACTGTTTTTT. Protein sequence: CASRRRAEKLFF.

This rearrangement joins TRBV6-2 or TRBV6-3 to TRBJ2-5; 7 bases align to TRBD2. The J segment lost 3 bases and the V segment lost 2 bases, leaving 6 bases of the junction unmatched. The CDR3 is made up of 15 amino acids. The V gene's germline CDR1 is MNHEY and CDR2 SVGEGT. The chain's CDR3 is CASSYPARGEETQYF. The CDR3 DNA reads as TGTGCCAGCAGTTACCCAGCCCGGGGGGAAGAGACCCAGTACTTC.

The table lists this clone with many counts. V and J are TRBV24-1 and TRBJ1-5, with 10 bases identical to TRBD1. The germline gives CDR1 KGHDR, CDR2 SFDVKD. This CDR3 contains 20 residues. The ends lost 2 bases at V and 0 bases at J; junction bases unmatched: 12. The CDR3 sequence is CATSDYHRGQGVRSNQPQHF. CDR3 sequence (DNA): TGTGCCACCAGTGATTATCATAGAGGACAGGGGGTTCGTAGCAATCAGCCCCAGCATTTT.

J is TRBJ2-3 and V is TRBV7-2, with 7 bases aligning to TRBD2. Per the germline V gene, CDR1 is SGHTA and CDR2 is FQGNSA. The CDR3 has 14 amino acids. Trimming at V came to 5 bases and at J to 0 bases, leaving 2 bases not matched to a gene. The CDR3 region has the DNA TGTGCCAGCAGCCCTAGCGGAAGCACAGATACGCAGTATTTT. It translates to CASSPSGSTDTQYF. Together with reference TRBV7-2 and TRBJ2-3, the CDR3 gives the full variable domain: GAGVSQSPSNKVTEKGKDVELRCDPISGHTALYWYRQSLGQGLEFLIYFQGNSAPDKSGLPSDRFSAERTGGSVSTLTIQRTQQEDSAVYLCASSPSGSTDTQYFGPGTRLTVL.

With regard to this clone: This same CDR3 is encoded by further DNA sequences in the sample. V and J are TRBV5-1 and TRBJ2-7; D is unclear. This CDR3 region has 13 residues. Trimming removed 0 bases from V and 2 bases from J, with 6 bases in between. In germline, CDR1 is SGHRS, CDR2 YFSETQ. The DNA of the CDR3 is TGCGCCAGCAGCTTGGGACATCCCTACGAGCAGTACTTC. It is translated as CASSLGHPYEQYF.

Only a few counts were recorded for this clone. This sequence joins TRBV19 and TRBJ1-5, with D possibly being TRBD1 (6 bases). V was shortened by 7 bases and J by 0 bases, with 10 bases between the two germline ends. The CDR3 contains 14 residues. Germline assignment: CDR1 LNHDA and CDR2 SQIVND (reference sequence). CDR3 DNA: TGTGCCAGTACCGACAGGAATAGCAATCAGCCCCAGCATTTT. Amino acids: CASTDRNSNQPQHF.